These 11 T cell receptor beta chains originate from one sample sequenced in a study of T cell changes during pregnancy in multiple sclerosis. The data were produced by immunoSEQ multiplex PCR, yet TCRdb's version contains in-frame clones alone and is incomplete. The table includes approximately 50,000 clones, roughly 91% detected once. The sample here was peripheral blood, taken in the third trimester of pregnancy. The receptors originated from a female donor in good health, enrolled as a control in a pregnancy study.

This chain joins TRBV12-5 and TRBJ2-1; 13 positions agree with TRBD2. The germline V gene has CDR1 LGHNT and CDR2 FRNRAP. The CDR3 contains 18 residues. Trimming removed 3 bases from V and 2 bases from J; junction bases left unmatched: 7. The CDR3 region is CASGFLAGTSGTYNEQFF. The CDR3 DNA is TGTGCTAGTGGTTTCCTGGCAGGGACTAGCGGGACCTACAATGAGCAGTTCTTC. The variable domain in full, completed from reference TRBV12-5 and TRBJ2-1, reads DARVTQTPRHKVTEMGQEVTMRCQPILGHNTVFWYRQTMMQGLELLAYFRNRAPLDDSGMPKDRFSAEMPDATLATLKIQPSEPRDSAVYFCASGFLAGTSGTYNEQFFGPGTRLTVL.

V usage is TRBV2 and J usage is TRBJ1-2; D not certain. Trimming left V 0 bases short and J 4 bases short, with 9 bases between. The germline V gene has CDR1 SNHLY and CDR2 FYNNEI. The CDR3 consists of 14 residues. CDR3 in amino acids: CASSEAESSYGYTF. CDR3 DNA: TGTGCCAGCAGTGAAGCTGAGAGTTCCTATGGCTACACCTTC.

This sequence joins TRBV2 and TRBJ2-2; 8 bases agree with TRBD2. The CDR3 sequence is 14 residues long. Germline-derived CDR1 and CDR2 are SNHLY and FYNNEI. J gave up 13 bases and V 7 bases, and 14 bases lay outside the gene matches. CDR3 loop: CASKEGSGKGGLFF. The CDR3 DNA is TGTGCCAGCAAAGAGGGTAGCGGGAAGGGTGGGCTGTTTTTT.

CDR3: CASSHPREGRNEQFF. For the CDR3, the DNA is TGTGCCAGCAGCCACCCCCGGGAGGGCCGGAATGAGCAGTTCTTC. V usage is TRBV6-5 and J usage is TRBJ2-1; 8 bases line up with TRBD2. The CDR3 loop spans 15 amino acids. J lost 7 bases, V lost 6 bases, and 11 bases had no gene match. The germline V gene encodes CDR1 MNHEY and CDR2 SVGAGI.

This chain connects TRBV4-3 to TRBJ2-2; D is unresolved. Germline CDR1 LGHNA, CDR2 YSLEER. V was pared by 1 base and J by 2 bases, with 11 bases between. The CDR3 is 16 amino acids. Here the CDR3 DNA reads TGCGCCAGCAGCCAAGTTTTGTACAGAAACACCGGGGAGCTGTTTTTT. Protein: CASSQVLYRNTGELFF.

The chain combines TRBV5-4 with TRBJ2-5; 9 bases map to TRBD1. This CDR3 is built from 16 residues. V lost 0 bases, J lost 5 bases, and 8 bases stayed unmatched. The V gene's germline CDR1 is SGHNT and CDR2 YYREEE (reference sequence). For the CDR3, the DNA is TGTGCCAGCAGCTTGGGGGACAGGGTTTTTCCGGAGACCCAGTACTTC. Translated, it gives CASSLGDRVFPETQYF.

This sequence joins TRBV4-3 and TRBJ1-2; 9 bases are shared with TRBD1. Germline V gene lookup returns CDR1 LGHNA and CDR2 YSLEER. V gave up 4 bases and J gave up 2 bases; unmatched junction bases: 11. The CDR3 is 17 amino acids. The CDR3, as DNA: TGCGCCAGCAGCCTCAGCGCGAGAGGACAGGGGAACTATGGCTACACCTTC. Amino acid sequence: CASSLSARGQGNYGYTF.

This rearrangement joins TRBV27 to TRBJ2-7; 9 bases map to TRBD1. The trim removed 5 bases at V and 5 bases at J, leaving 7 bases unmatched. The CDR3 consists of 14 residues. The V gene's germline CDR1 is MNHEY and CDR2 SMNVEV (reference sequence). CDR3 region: CASSTAGTGNEQYF. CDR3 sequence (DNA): TGTGCCAGCAGTACAGCCGGGACAGGGAACGAGCAGTACTTC.

The CDR3 here is CAISESHLTGANEKLFF. In nucleotides, the CDR3 is TGTGCCATCAGTGAGTCGCACTTGACAGGAGCTAATGAAAAACTGTTTTTT. This chain connects TRBV10-3 to TRBJ1-4; TRBD1 might be the D (6 bases). This CDR3 has 17 amino acids. Trimming took off 0 bases at V and 3 bases at J, with 14 bases between the two ends. Looked up from germline, CDR1 is ENHRY and CDR2 is SYGVKD.

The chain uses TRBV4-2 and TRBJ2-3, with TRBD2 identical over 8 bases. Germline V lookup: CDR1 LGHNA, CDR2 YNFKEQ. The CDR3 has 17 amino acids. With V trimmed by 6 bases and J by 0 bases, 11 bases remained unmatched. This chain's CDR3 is CASSPSGPSGSTDTQYF. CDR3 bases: TGTGCCAGCAGTCCCTCGGGGCCTAGCGGGAGCACAGATACGCAGTATTTT.

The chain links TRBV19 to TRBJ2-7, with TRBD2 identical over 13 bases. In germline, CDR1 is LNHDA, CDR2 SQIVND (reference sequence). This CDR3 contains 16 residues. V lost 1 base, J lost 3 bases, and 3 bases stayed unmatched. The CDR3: CASSIAGLAGIYEQYF. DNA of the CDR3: TGTGCCAGTAGTATAGCGGGACTAGCGGGGATCTACGAGCAGTACTTC.